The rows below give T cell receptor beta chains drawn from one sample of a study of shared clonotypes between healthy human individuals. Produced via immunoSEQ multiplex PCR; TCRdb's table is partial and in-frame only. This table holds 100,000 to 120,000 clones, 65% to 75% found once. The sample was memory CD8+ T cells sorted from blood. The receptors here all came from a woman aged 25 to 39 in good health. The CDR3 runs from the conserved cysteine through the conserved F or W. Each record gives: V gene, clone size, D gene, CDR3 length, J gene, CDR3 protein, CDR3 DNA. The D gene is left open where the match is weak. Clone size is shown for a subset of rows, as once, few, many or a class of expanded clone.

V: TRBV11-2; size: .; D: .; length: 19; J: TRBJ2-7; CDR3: CASSPEPARSPRGSYEQYF; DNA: TGTGCCAGCAGCCCCGAGCCTGCGCGGTCTCCAAGGGGATCGTACGAGCAGTACTTT
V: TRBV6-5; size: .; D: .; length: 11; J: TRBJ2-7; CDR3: CASSYLNEQYF; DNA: TGTGCCAGCAGTTACCTGAACGAGCAGTACTTC
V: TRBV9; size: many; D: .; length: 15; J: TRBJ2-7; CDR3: CASSVGSDSTYEQYF; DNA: TGTGCCAGCAGCGTAGGAAGTGACAGCACCTACGAGCAGTACTTC
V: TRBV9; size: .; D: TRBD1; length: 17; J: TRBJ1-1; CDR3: CASSGEPGQGAYTEAFF; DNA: TGTGCCAGCAGCGGCGAGCCTGGACAGGGGGCTTACACTGAAGCTTTCTTT
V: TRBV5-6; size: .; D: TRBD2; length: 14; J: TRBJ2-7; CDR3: CASGRVRQPYEQYF; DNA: TGTGCCAGCGGGAGGGTAAGACAACCGTACGAGCAGTACTTC
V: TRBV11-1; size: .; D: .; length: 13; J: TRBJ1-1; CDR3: CASSTWEDTEAFF; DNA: TGTGCCAGCAGCACTTGGGAGGATACTGAAGCTTTCTTT
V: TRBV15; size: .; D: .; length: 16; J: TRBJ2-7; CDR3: CATSRGWAGAKYEQYF; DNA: TGTGCCACCAGCAGGGGTTGGGCAGGGGCGAAATACGAGCAGTACTTC
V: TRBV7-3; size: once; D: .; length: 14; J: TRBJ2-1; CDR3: CASSLGTEYNEQFF; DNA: TGTGCCAGCAGCTTAGGGACCGAATACAATGAGCAGTTCTTC
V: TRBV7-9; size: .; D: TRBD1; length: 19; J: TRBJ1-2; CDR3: CASIKRARGQWRQSGGYTF; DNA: TGTGCCAGCATTAAAAGGGCGCGGGGACAGTGGAGGCAATCTGGCGGCTACACCTTC
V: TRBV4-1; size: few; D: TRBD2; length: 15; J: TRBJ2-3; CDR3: CASSLTSGPTDTQYF; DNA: TGCGCCAGCAGCCTGACTAGCGGGCCCACAGATACGCAGTATTTT
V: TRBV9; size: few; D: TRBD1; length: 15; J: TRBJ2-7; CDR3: CASSVSGTGPYEQYF; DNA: TGTGCCAGCAGCGTCTCCGGGACAGGGCCCTACGAGCAGTACTTC
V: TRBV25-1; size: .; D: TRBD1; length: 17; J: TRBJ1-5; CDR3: CASSDGTGMNSNQPQHF; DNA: TGTGCCAGCAGTGACGGGACAGGGATGAATAGCAATCAGCCCCAGCATTTT
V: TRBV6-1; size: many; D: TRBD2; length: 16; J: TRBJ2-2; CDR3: CASSELAGVGAGELFF; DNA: TGTGCCAGCAGTGAACTAGCGGGAGTTGGAGCCGGGGAGCTGTTTTTT
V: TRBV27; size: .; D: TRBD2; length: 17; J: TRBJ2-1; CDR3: CASSFLSGLAGENEQFF; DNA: TGTGCCAGCAGTTTTCTTTCCGGACTAGCGGGAGAGAATGAGCAGTTCTTC
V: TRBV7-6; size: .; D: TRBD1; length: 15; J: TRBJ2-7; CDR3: CASSWGTGEGYEQYF; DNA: TGTGCCAGCAGCTGGGGGACAGGGGAAGGCTACGAGCAGTACTTC
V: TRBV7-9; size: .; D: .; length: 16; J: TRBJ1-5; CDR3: CASSLGGPYSNQPQHF; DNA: TGTGCCAGCAGCTTAGGGGGACCGTATAGCAATCAGCCCCAGCATTTT
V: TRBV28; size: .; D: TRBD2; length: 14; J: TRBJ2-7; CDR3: CASRVSGRVGEQYF; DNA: TGTGCCAGCAGGGTTAGCGGGAGGGTGGGTGAGCAGTACTTC
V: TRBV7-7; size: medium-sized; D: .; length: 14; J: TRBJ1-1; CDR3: CASSLTAESTEAFF; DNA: TGTGCCAGCAGCTTAACGGCAGAGAGCACTGAAGCTTTCTTT
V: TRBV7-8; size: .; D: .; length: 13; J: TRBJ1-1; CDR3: CASSRTDGTEAFF; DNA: TGTGCCAGCAGCCGAACGGATGGGACTGAAGCTTTCTTT
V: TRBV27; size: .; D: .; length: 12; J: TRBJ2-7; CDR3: CASSLSGYEQYF; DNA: TGTGCCAGCAGTTTATCGGGATACGAGCAGTACTTC
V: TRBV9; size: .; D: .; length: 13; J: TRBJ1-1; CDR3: CASSVNSKGEAFF; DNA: TGTGCCAGCAGCGTAAACAGCAAGGGGGAAGCTTTCTTT
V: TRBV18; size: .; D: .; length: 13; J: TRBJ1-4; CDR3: CASSRTQNVGLFF; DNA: TGTGCCAGCTCCCGGACCCAAAACGTCGGACTGTTTTTT
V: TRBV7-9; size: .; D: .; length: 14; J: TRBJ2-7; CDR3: CASSFVPGSYEQYF; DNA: TGTGCCAGCAGCTTTGTCCCCGGGTCCTACGAGCAGTACTTC
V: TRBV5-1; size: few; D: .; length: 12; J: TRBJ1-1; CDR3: CASRQGNTEAFF; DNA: TGCGCCAGCAGGCAAGGAAACACTGAAGCTTTCTTT
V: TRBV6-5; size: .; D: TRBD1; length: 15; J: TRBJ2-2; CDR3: CASSYSRQGAGELFF; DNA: TGTGCCAGCAGTTATTCCAGACAGGGGGCCGGGGAGCTGTTTTTT
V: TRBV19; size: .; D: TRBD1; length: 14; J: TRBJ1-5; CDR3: CASSGDRANQPQHF; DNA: TGTGCCAGTAGTGGGGACAGGGCCAATCAGCCCCAGCATTTT
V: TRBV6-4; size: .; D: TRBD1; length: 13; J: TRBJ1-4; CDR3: CASSLYRGEKLFF; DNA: TGTGCCAGCAGTTTGTACAGGGGCGAAAAACTGTTTTTT
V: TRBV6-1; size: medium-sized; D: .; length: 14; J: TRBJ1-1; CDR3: CASSESEGADEAFF; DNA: TGTGCCAGCAGTGAATCGGAGGGCGCCGATGAAGCTTTCTTT
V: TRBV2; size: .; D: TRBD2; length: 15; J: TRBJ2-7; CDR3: CASSTRTSEPPGQYF; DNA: TGTGCCAGCAGTACTCGGACTAGCGAGCCGCCCGGGCAGTACTTC
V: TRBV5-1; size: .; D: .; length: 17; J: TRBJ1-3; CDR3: CASSLWIGASSGNTIYF; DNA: TGCGCCAGCAGCTTATGGATCGGGGCAAGCTCTGGAAACACCATATATTTT
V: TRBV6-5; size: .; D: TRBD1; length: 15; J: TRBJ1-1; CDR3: CASSDRDYVNTEAFF; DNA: TGTGCCAGCTCGGACAGGGACTATGTGAACACTGAAGCTTTCTTT
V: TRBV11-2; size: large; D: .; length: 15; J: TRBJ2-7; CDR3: CASSIPGSQSYEQYF; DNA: TGTGCCAGCAGCATTCCTGGGTCGCAATCCTACGAGCAGTACTTC
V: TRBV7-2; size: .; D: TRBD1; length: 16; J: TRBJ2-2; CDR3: CASSFTGQGYTGELFF; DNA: TGTGCCAGCAGCTTTACGGGACAGGGTTATACCGGGGAGCTGTTTTTT
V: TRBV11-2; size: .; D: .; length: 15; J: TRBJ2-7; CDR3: CASSDRVGGAYEQYF; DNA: TGTGCCAGCAGTGATAGGGTGGGCGGAGCATACGAGCAGTACTTC
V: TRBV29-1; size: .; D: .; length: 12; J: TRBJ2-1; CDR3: CSVLSSYNEQFF; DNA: TGCAGCGTCCTTAGCTCCTACAATGAGCAGTTCTTC
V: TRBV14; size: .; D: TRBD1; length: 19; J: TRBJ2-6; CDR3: CASSQDRGQPNSGANVLTF; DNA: TGTGCCAGCAGCCAAGACAGGGGACAGCCTAACTCTGGGGCCAACGTCCTGACTTTC
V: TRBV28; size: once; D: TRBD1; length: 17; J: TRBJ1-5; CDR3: CASSFQQGGDSNQPQHF; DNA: TGTGCCAGCAGTTTCCAACAGGGGGGCGATAGCAATCAGCCCCAGCATTTT
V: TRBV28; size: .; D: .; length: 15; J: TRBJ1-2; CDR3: CASSTRQVGRYGYTF; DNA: TGTGCCAGCAGTACCCGACAAGTTGGGAGGTATGGCTACACCTTC
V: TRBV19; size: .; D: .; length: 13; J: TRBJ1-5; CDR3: CASRLAGSQPQHF; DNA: TGTGCCAGTAGGCTGGCTGGGAGCCAGCCCCAGCATTTT
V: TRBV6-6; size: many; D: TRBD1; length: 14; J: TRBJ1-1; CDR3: CASSYTGENTEAFF; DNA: TGTGCCAGCAGTTACACAGGGGAGAACACTGAAGCTTTCTTT
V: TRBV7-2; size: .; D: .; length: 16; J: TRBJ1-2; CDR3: CASSLMDGGTSRGYTF; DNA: TGTGCCAGCAGCTTAATGGATGGGGGTACTTCAAGAGGCTACACCTTC
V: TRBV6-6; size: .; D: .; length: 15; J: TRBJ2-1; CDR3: CASSYSASANNEQFF; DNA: TGTGCCAGCAGTTACTCAGCTAGCGCGAACAATGAGCAGTTCTTC
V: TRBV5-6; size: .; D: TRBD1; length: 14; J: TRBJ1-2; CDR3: CASSLATGEHGYTF; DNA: TGTGCCAGCAGCTTGGCGACAGGGGAGCACGGCTACACCTTC
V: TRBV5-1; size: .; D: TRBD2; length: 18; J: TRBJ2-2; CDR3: CASSSQGLAGAVTGELFF; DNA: TGCGCCAGCAGTTCCCAAGGACTAGCGGGAGCTGTCACCGGGGAGCTGTTTTTT
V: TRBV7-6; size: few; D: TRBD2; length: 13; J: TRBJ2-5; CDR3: CASSSTSGGTQYF; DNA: TGTGCCAGCAGCTCGACTAGCGGGGGGACCCAGTACTTC
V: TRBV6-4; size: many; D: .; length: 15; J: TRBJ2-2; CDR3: CASSDSDSNTGELFF; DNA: TGTGCCAGCAGTGACTCTGACAGCAACACCGGGGAGCTGTTTTTT
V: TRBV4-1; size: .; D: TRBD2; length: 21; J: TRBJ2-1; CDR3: CASSQGGRTSGSFGSYNEQFF; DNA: TGCGCCAGCAGCCAAGGCGGGAGGACTAGCGGGAGTTTTGGATCCTACAATGAGCAGTTCTTC
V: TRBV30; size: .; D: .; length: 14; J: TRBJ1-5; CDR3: CAWSVGAGNQPQHF; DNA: TGTGCCTGGAGTGTAGGCGCAGGCAATCAGCCCCAGCATTTT
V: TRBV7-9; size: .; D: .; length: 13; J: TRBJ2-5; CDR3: CASTDQVEETQYF; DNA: TGTGCCAGCACCGATCAGGTGGAAGAGACCCAGTACTTC
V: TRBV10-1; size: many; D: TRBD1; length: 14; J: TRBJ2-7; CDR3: CASRGQGLGYEQYF; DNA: TGCGCCAGCAGAGGACAGGGGTTAGGCTACGAGCAGTACTTC
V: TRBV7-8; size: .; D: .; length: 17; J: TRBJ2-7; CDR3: CASSSTGLGGAVYEQYF; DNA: TGTGCCAGCAGCTCGACTGGCCTTGGAGGGGCAGTCTACGAGCAGTACTTC
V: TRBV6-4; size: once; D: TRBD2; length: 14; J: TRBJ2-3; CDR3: CASKREEVADTQYF; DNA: TGTGCCAGCAAGCGGGAGGAGGTCGCAGATACGCAGTATTTT
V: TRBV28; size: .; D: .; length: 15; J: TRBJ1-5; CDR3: CASSLWRQKNQPQHF; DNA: TGTGCCAGCAGTTTATGGCGACAGAAGAATCAGCCCCAGCATTTT
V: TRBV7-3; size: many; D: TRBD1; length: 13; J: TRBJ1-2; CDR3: CASSSGQDYGYTF; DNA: TGTGCCAGCAGCTCCGGACAGGACTATGGCTACACCTTC
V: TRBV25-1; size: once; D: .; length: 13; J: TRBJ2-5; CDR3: CASSDTRWETQYF; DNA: TGTGCCAGCAGTGACACTAGATGGGAGACCCAGTACTTC
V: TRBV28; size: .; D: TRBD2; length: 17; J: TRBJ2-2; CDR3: CASSLRWLAGATGELFF; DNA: TGTGCCAGCAGTCTCCGCTGGCTAGCGGGAGCCACCGGGGAGCTGTTTTTT
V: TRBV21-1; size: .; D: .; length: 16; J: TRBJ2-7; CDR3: CASSPPRRGSSYEQYF; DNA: TGTGCCAGCAGCCCCCCCCGGCGGGGGAGCTCCTACGAGCAGTACTTC
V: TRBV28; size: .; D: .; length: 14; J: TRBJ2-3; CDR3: CASSFFGTGSTQYF; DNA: TGTGCCAGCAGTTTCTTCGGGACGGGAAGTACGCAGTATTTT